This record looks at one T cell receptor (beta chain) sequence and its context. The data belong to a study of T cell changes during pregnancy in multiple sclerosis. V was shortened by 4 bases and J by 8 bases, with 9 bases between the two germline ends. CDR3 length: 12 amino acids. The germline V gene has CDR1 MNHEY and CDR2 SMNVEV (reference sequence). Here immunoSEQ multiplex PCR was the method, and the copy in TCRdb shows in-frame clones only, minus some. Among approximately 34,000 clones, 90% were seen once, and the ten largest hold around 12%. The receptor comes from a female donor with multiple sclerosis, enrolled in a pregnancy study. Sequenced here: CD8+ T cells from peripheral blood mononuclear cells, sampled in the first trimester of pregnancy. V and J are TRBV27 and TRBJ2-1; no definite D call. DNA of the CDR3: TGTGCCAGCAGTTCCCCCCTAGATGAGCAGTTCTTC. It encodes CASSSPLDEQFF.